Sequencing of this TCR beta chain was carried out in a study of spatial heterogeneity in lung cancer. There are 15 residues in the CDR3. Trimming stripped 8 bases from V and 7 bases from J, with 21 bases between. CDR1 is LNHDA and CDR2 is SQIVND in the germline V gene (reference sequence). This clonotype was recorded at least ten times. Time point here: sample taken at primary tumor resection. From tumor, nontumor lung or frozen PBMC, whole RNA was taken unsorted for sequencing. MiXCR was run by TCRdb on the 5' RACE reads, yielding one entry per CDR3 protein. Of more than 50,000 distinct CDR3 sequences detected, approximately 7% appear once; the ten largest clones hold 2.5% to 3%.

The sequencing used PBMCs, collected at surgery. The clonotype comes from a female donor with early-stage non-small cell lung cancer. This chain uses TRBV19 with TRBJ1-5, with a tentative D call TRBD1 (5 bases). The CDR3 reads CASSEGKGFLQPQHF. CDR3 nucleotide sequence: TGTGCCAGTTCCGAGGGGAAGGGGTTCCTGCAGCCCCAGCATTTT.